This TCR beta chain was identified in a study of T cells after yellow fever vaccination. Study observations and caveats: Sorted repertoires could include abundant contaminating clonotypes from bulk cells. The study found a weaker secondary response that peaked faster, day 5 versus 15. Detected again after the booster were most primary-vaccination clones, at 96% CD4 and 88% CD8.

By 5'RACE template switching, TCR cDNA was produced, with a universal primer site and UMIs added in the process. TCRdb redid the calling of the 5' RACE reads with MiXCR, one entry per CDR3 protein. The sample yields around 590,000 distinct CDR3 sequences, about 12% seen once. This CDR3 comprises 12 residues. Germline V CDR1 and CDR2: KGHSH, LQKENI. The V end lost 10 bases, the J end lost 0 bases, and 9 bases lay between the germline ends. A word on this clonotype: Its specificity is not known.

The gene calls are TRBV18 and TRBJ2-5, with D perhaps TRBD1 (6 bases). Sequencing used PBMCs, obtained on the day of the yellow fever booster vaccination. The origin of this receptor is a young man who received the YFV17D yellow fever vaccine. DNA of the CDR3: TGTGCCACCGGACAGAACCAAGAGACCCAGTACTTC. This gives the protein CATGQNQETQYF.